This record concerns one TCR beta chain sequence. It was with a sample-barcoded 5' primer and a J-beta primer mix that a second PCR of roughly 7 to 12 cycles was run. TCRdb passed the 5' RACE reads through MiXCR, listing each CDR3 protein once. Here the sample spans 1.8 million or so distinct CDR3 sequences, approximately 40% being singletons. The germline V gene encodes CDR1 LGHNA and CDR2 YNFKEQ. Trimming removed 0 bases from V and 8 bases from J, with 14 bases in between. The CDR3 runs to 15 residues. The data stem from a study of blood T cells in healthy people across ages. Sample: blood. The TCR comes from a human donor in good health. The chain uses TRBV4-2 and TRBJ2-4; D gene ambiguous. The CDR3 reads CASSQDPYVPDIQYF. The CDR3 coding sequence is TGTGCCAGCAGCCAAGATCCTTACGTTCCGGACATTCAGTACTTC.